This paragraph reports one T cell receptor beta chain. Sequencing was performed with immunoSEQ multiplex PCR; in TCRdb, only in-frame clones are kept and a portion is missing. Counted here are more than 300,000 clones, 88% occurring once; the ten biggest clones make up 6.4%. The treatment was: 15 to 20 received Ad26.COV2.S at low or high dose, single or two shots; 5 received placebo; per-sample allocation not given. The study sampled participants on day 63 after the first vaccine or placebo injection. The administered vaccine (an Ad26 vector) expressed Wuhan-strain SARS-CoV-2 spike. The sample is drawn from a study of Ad26.COV2.S vaccination and SARS-CoV-2 variants. Overall study: The authors gave Ad26.COV2.S intramuscularly, either once or twice 56 days apart.

There are 14 residues in the CDR3. Germline lookup yields CDR1 MNHEY and CDR2 SVGAGI. After removal of 2 bases from V and 3 bases from J, the junction contained 4 bases not matched to a gene. This TCR came from a person between 18 and 65 years old who received the Ad26.COV2.S COVID-19 vaccine or a placebo. Source: peripheral blood, taken in a trial of Ad26.COV2.S vaccine versus placebo. The chain recombines TRBV6-5 with TRBJ2-7, with 7 bases identical to TRBD2. The CDR3 nucleotides read TGTGCCAGCAGTTACGCCCCTAGCGGCTACGAGCAGTACTTC. Amino acids: CASSYAPSGYEQYF.